This TCR beta chain was found in a study of blood T cells in healthy people across ages. J lost 3 bases, V lost 0 bases, and 4 bases had no gene match. This CDR3 contains 15 residues. In germline, CDR1 is MNHEY, CDR2 SVGAGI. Drawn from each donor were approximately 10 milliliters of peripheral blood. The total RNA that was extracted per sample amounted to at least 5.5 micrograms. Sample-barcoded 5' priming and a J-beta primer mix drove a second PCR of roughly 7 to 11 cycles. Template switching added a 12-random-nucleotide identifier to every cDNA molecule. At least 2.5 million CDR3-containing paired-end reads were obtained per sample. One entry per CDR3 protein, called by TCRdb with MiXCR from the 5' RACE reads. The table has 1.5 million to 2 million distinct CDR3 sequences, approximately 50% seen once.

The sequenced sample consisted of blood. The genes are TRBV6-5 and TRBJ2-5; 7 bases match TRBD2. This clonotype was obtained from a woman between 40 and 50 years old in good health. The CDR3 bases are TGTGCCAGCAGTTACTCGATTGCGGGGGAAGAGACCCAGTACTTC. As protein: CASSYSIAGEETQYF.